These 14 T cell receptor beta chains originate from one sample sequenced in a study of blood T cell repertoires in COVID-19. Method: immunoSEQ multiplex PCR; TCRdb's copy keeps in-frame clones and lacks some. The sample contains 150,000 to 200,000 clones, over 80% of which appear only once. The specimen sequenced was peripheral blood. The receptors stem from a woman between 70 and 85 years old with acute or convalescent COVID-19.

The CDR3 DNA follows: TGTGCCAGCAGCTTTCAACAGTTACCTGGAAACACCATATATTTT. As protein: CASSFQQLPGNTIYF. The chain couples TRBV11-2 to TRBJ1-3; D is ambiguous. Germline assignment: CDR1 SGHAT and CDR2 FQNNGV. The CDR3 contains 15 residues. V was cut by 3 bases and J by 2 bases, with 11 bases left in between.

This rearrangement joins TRBV7-2 to TRBJ2-7, with a possible D match to TRBD2 (6 bases). Germline V lookup: CDR1 SGHTA, CDR2 FQGNSA. The CDR3 is 16 amino acids. CDR3 bases: TGTGCAACTGAAGGATCTAGCGCCCAAAGCTCCTACGAGCAGTACTTC. Its protein is CATEGSSAQSSYEQYF.

The chain links TRBV7-2 to TRBJ1-2, with D possibly matching TRBD1 (5 bases). V lost 1 base and J lost 8, with 20 bases in between. The CDR3 has 16 amino acids. CDR1 SGHTA and CDR2 FQGNSA come from the germline V gene. In nucleotides, the CDR3 is TGTGCCAGCAGCTTAGGGGGCCGTTCCGCCTTTATGGGCTACACCTTC. This codes for CASSLGGRSAFMGYTF.

This clone was seen a handful of times. V is TRBV7-6 and J is TRBJ1-6; TRBD1 might be the D (5 bases). V lost 5 bases and J lost 7, with 12 bases in between. The CDR3 sequence is 14 residues long. CDR1 is SGHVS and CDR2 is FNYEAQ in the germline V gene. DNA for the CDR3: TGTGCCAGCAGCCAGGGACTCCCAAATTCACCCCTCCACTTT. Amino acids: CASSQGLPNSPLHF.

V gene TRBV7-3 combines with J gene TRBJ2-3; TRBD2 aligns across 8 bases. CDR1 is SGHTA, CDR2 FQGTGA, per germline. After removal of 8 bases from V and 9 bases from J, the junction contained 10 bases not matched to a gene. This CDR3 is 13 amino acids long. The CDR3 loop is CASQAAGGRTQYF. The CDR3 DNA follows: TGTGCCAGCCAAGCGGCGGGGGGTCGGACGCAGTATTTT.

V usage is TRBV5-8 and J usage is TRBJ1-6; 8 nucleotides agree with TRBD1. The trim removed 4 bases at V and 3 bases at J, leaving 6 bases unmatched. Per germline, CDR1 SGHTS and CDR2 YDEGEE. There are 16 residues in the CDR3. The CDR3 region is CASSRGQGGYNSPLHF. DNA for the CDR3: TGTGCCAGCAGCCGCGGACAGGGTGGCTATAATTCACCCCTCCACTTT.

The genes are TRBV15 and TRBJ2-4; TRBD1 might be the D (5 bases). There are 14 residues in the CDR3. V was pared by 0 bases and J by 6 bases, with 9 bases between. CDR1 is LNHNV and CDR2 is YYDKDF in the germline V gene (reference sequence). The chain's CDR3 is CATSRDRAGNIQYF. The DNA of the CDR3 is TGTGCCACCAGCAGAGACAGGGCCGGAAACATTCAGTACTTC. Full variable domain (outside the CDR3, taken from reference TRBV15 and TRBJ2-4): DAMVIQNPRYQVTQFGKPVTLSCSQTLNHNVMYWYQQKSSQAPKLLFHYYDKDFNNEADTPDNFQSRRPNTSFCFLDIRSPGLGDTAMYLCATSRDRAGNIQYFGAGTRLSVL.

This clone was counted once. The chain uses TRBV5-1 and TRBJ1-1; 7 nucleotides match TRBD1. This CDR3 is 14 amino acids long. CDR1 SGHRS and CDR2 YFSETQ come from the germline V gene. V lost 4 bases, J lost 1 base, and 4 bases stayed unmatched. CDR3 in DNA: TGCGCCAGCAGCCACAGGGGAACGAACACTGAAGCTTTCTTT. This translates into CASSHRGTNTEAFF.

J is TRBJ1-2 and V is TRBV4-2; perhaps TRBD1 as D (6 bases). The CDR3 totals 16 residues. V lost 0 bases and J lost 1, with 12 bases in between. Germline V gene data show CDR1 as LGHNA and CDR2 as YNFKEQ. CDR3 protein: CASSQDSGTSNYGYTF. The CDR3 DNA is TGTGCCAGCAGCCAAGATAGCGGGACAAGTAACTATGGCTACACCTTC.

The gene calls are TRBV4-1 and TRBJ1-6; D is unclear. CDR1 and CDR2 from the germline V gene are MGHRA and YSYEKL. The CDR3 sequence is 17 residues long. V lost 4 bases, J lost 9 bases, and 22 bases lay in between. The DNA of the CDR3 is TGCGCCAGCAGCCCGCCTCCGACGGGGAGCGGGATTTCACCCCTCCACTTT. This translates into CASSPPPTGSGISPLHF.

J is TRBJ2-3 and V is TRBV5-6; D perhaps matches TRBD1 (5 bases). The length of the CDR3 is 15 residues. Germline V lookup: CDR1 SGHDT, CDR2 YYEEEE. The V gene lost 0 bases and the J gene lost 6 bases, with 14 bases spanning the gap. CDR3 in DNA: TGTGCCAGCAGCTTGGCAGGGCGTCGGCCCGATACGCAGTATTTT. It encodes CASSLAGRRPDTQYF.

The chain is built from TRBV19 and TRBJ2-5; 13 nucleotides agree with TRBD2. This CDR3 has 15 residues. V shed 9 bases, J shed 5 bases, and the junction held 9 bases outside the gene matches. Germline CDR1 reads LNHDA; CDR2 reads SQIVND (reference sequence). CDR3 DNA sequence: TGTGCCAGCCGCTCGACTAGCGGGAGGATTGAGACCCAGTACTTC. Protein: CASRSTSGRIETQYF.

A few counts support this clone. J is TRBJ1-1 and V is TRBV7-8; 8 bases align to TRBD1. The V and J ends lost 3 bases and 5 bases, in that order; junction bases with no gene match: 5. The CDR3 runs 14 residues. The V gene's germline CDR1 is SGHVS and CDR2 FQNEAQ. This CDR3 reads CASSFDYRGTEAFF. In nucleotides, the CDR3 is TGTGCCAGCAGCTTCGACTACAGGGGGACTGAAGCTTTCTTT.

The chain combines TRBV6-2 or TRBV6-3 with TRBJ2-1; 10 bases map to TRBD2. With V trimmed by 2 bases and J by 4 bases, 11 bases remained unmatched. From germline, CDR1 is MNHEY and CDR2 SVGEGT. The length of the CDR3 is 18 residues. CDR3 region: CASSYRTLAGSLYNEQFF. The CDR3 nucleotides read TGTGCCAGCAGTTACCGAACACTAGCGGGATCCCTTTACAATGAGCAGTTCTTC.